This entry lists 9 T cell receptor beta chains sequenced from one sample in a study of CXCR3-negative and CXCR3-positive naive CD8 T cells. Study-wide results and limits: Compared with CXCR3-negative naive cells, CXCR3-positive naive cells showed more hydrophobic TRB CDR3s.

The antigens these receptors bind are not known. Researchers prepared the TRB cDNA libraries using 5' RACE with UMI labels. TCRdb reprocessed the 5' RACE reads and stores each CDR3 protein as one record, lacking DNA. Its table lists around 50,000 distinct CDR3 sequences. The sequenced sample consisted of naive CXCR3+ CD8+ T cells from blood. Subset described: CD45RO-CCR7+CD27+CD95- naive CD8+ T cells expressing CXCR3 (TNR3+). These receptors all come from a human donor in good health. Some clones in this sample may be carry-over from other donors' samples.

The V and J genes are TRBV6-6 and TRBJ2-3; TCRdb selects TRBD1, and the lack of DNA leaves this call unchecked. CDR1 MNHNY and CDR2 SVGAGI come from the germline V gene (reference sequence). The CDR3 spans 14 residues. This CDR3 reads CASSGTGGTDTQYF.

This chain's CDR3 is CASRPGAGGLYGYTF. V and J are TRBV7-2 and TRBJ1-2; the TRBD1 assignment by TCRdb is unverifiable without DNA. This CDR3 comprises 15 residues. Germline V gene sequence: CDR1 SGHTA, CDR2 FQGNSA. The complete variable domain, with remaining parts taken from reference TRBV7-2 and TRBJ1-2, reads GAGVSQSPSNKVTEKGKDVELRCDPISGHTALYWYRQSLGQGLEFLIYFQGNSAPDKSGLPSDRFSAERTGGSVSTLTIQRTQQEDSAVYLCASRPGAGGLYGYTFGSGTRLTVV.

The chain uses TRBV5-1 and TRBJ2-7. This CDR3 spans 13 amino acids. Germline CDR1 reads SGHRS; CDR2 reads YFSETQ. This CDR3 reads CASSLLSGYEQYF. The whole variable domain, filled in from reference TRBV5-1 and TRBJ2-7, reads KAGVTQTPRYLIKTRGQQVTLSCSPISGHRSVSWYQQTPGQGLQFLFEYFSETQRNKGNFPGRFSGRQFSNSRSEMNVSTLELGDSALYLCASSLLSGYEQYFGPGTRLTVT.

V is TRBV29-1 and J is TRBJ1-2; TCRdb's D call of TRBD1 is untestable without DNA. CDR3 size: 13 residues. Germline V gives CDR1 SQVTM, CDR2 ANQGSEA. The CDR3 loop reads CSVVAGGDYGYTF.

The J gene is TRBJ1-2, the V gene TRBV5-1; checking the TCRdb D call of TRBD1 is not possible without DNA. The CDR3 contains 13 residues. Germline V gene data show CDR1 as SGHRS and CDR2 as YFSETQ. The CDR3 spells CASSWTAGGSYTF. The whole variable domain, filled in from reference TRBV5-1 and TRBJ1-2, reads KAGVTQTPRYLIKTRGQQVTLSCSPISGHRSVSWYQQTPGQGLQFLFEYFSETQRNKGNFPGRFSGRQFSNSRSEMNVSTLELGDSALYLCASSWTAGGSYTFGSGTRLTVV.

CDR3 region: CASSSGERGYNEQFF. The chain recombines TRBV7-9 with TRBJ2-1; the TRBD2 assignment by TCRdb is unverifiable without DNA. CDR3 length equals 15 residues. Germline CDR1 and CDR2: SEHNR and FQNEAQ (reference sequence).

V usage is TRBV5-4 and J usage is TRBJ2-7; the TCRdb call, TRBD1, lacks DNA for checking. CDR3 size: 14 residues. Germline values: CDR1 SGHNT, CDR2 YYREEE (reference sequence). The CDR3 sequence is CASSYGRGPGEQYF.

The gene calls are TRBV6-6 and TRBJ1-6; lacking DNA, the TRBD1 call made by TCRdb goes unchecked. Germline lookup yields CDR1 MNHNY and CDR2 SVGAGI (reference sequence). The CDR3 extends over 17 amino acids. CDR3 sequence: CASSSLFQDSLNSPLHF.

V gene TRBV27 combines with J gene TRBJ2-5; as DNA is missing, the TRBD2 call by TCRdb cannot be tested. Germline lookup yields CDR1 MNHEY and CDR2 SMNVEV (reference sequence). The CDR3 is made up of 15 amino acids. The CDR3 here is CASSFGTSGQETQYF.